Listed below are T cell receptor beta chains from one sample, sequenced in a study of CD4 and CD8 cells across lung adenocarcinoma regions. TCRdb recomputed calls from the PCR reads with MiXCR, one row per CDR3 protein. The sample contains 25,000 to 30,000 distinct CDR3 sequences, approximately 53% of which appear only once. Specimen: CD8+ T cells from the center of a lung tumor. The source of these receptors is a male donor with lung adenocarcinoma. The CD4 and CD8 labels of this study may be unreliable. CDR3s include the opening cysteine and the closing phenylalanine or tryptophan. Clone size is not always given. Where it is, it says once, few, many or a class for expanded clones.

clone_size: -; v_call: TRBV6-1; j_call: TRBJ2-4; cdr3_aa: CASSVSGLWVKNMQYF
clone_size: once; v_call: TRBV6-2/TRBV6-3; j_call: TRBJ2-4; cdr3_aa: CASSVGGQGAKNTQYF
clone_size: -; v_call: TRBV10-2; j_call: TRBJ2-1; cdr3_aa: CATDLTNEQFF
clone_size: -; v_call: TRBV6-1; j_call: TRBJ2-1; cdr3_aa: CASSAALGLGINEQFF
clone_size: -; v_call: TRBV6-1; j_call: -; cdr3_aa: CASRRSGNQGTQYF
clone_size: -; v_call: TRBV6-1; j_call: TRBJ2-1; cdr3_aa: CASNSRVSPNEQFF
clone_size: -; v_call: TRBV6-1; j_call: TRBJ2-4; cdr3_aa: CASNTGPGGRNTQYF
clone_size: many; v_call: TRBV10-1; j_call: TRBJ2-1; cdr3_aa: CASIERAHNEQFF
clone_size: -; v_call: TRBV6-1; j_call: TRBJ1-2; cdr3_aa: CASRTGQYGYTF
clone_size: -; v_call: TRBV10-3; j_call: -; cdr3_aa: CATPPRQETQYF
clone_size: -; v_call: TRBV28; j_call: TRBJ1-4; cdr3_aa: CASSFPGASGLFF
clone_size: many; v_call: TRBV7-6; j_call: TRBJ2-5; cdr3_aa: CASSLGTSRETQYF
clone_size: once; v_call: TRBV6-5; j_call: TRBJ2-7; cdr3_aa: CASSYSVSGIFEQYF
clone_size: -; v_call: TRBV24-1; j_call: TRBJ2-2; cdr3_aa: CATSDSDITNTGELFF
clone_size: -; v_call: TRBV5-3; j_call: TRBJ2-3; cdr3_aa: CARGTGVRRKNTQYF
clone_size: -; v_call: TRBV6-1; j_call: TRBJ2-3; cdr3_aa: CASSEGNGGGDPDTQYF
clone_size: -; v_call: TRBV6-4; j_call: -; cdr3_aa: CASSAAPGSEAQYF
clone_size: -; v_call: TRBV4-1; j_call: TRBJ2-7; cdr3_aa: CASSQSDGTYEQYF
clone_size: -; v_call: TRBV2; j_call: TRBJ2-1; cdr3_aa: CASSRLAGYNEQFF
clone_size: -; v_call: TRBV6-5; j_call: -; cdr3_aa: CASSLKTGANTEEQYF
clone_size: -; v_call: TRBV10-2; j_call: TRBJ2-4; cdr3_aa: CASSEHGVVGGNTQYF
clone_size: few; v_call: TRBV29-1; j_call: TRBJ2-1; cdr3_aa: CSVGASGNSYNEQFF
clone_size: -; v_call: TRBV10-3; j_call: TRBJ2-3; cdr3_aa: CAGGGTDTQYF
clone_size: few; v_call: TRBV4-1; j_call: TRBJ2-2; cdr3_aa: CASSQSAVAFAGELFF
clone_size: -; v_call: TRBV6-5; j_call: TRBJ2-3; cdr3_aa: CASSYLGHRLNAQYF
clone_size: few; v_call: TRBV14; j_call: TRBJ1-3; cdr3_aa: CASSQVLSGNTIYF
clone_size: many; v_call: TRBV6-5; j_call: TRBJ2-3; cdr3_aa: CASSSSGDTQYF
clone_size: -; v_call: TRBV27; j_call: -; cdr3_aa: CASSLSAGGLEQYF
clone_size: many; v_call: TRBV27; j_call: TRBJ2-1; cdr3_aa: CASSKGSSYNEQFF
clone_size: -; v_call: TRBV27; j_call: TRBJ2-4; cdr3_aa: CASSLTILSSAKDIQYF
clone_size: -; v_call: TRBV6-1; j_call: TRBJ2-5; cdr3_aa: CASGRSPDTQYF
clone_size: few; v_call: TRBV9; j_call: TRBJ2-1; cdr3_aa: CASSVAGSYNEQFF
clone_size: -; v_call: TRBV6-1; j_call: TRBJ2-4; cdr3_aa: CSCAGLGGRDQDTQYF
clone_size: -; v_call: TRBV6-1; j_call: TRBJ2-4; cdr3_aa: CASSVAGLGAENMQYF
clone_size: few; v_call: TRBV6-2/TRBV6-3; j_call: TRBJ2-3; cdr3_aa: CASSYNGDTQYF
clone_size: many; v_call: TRBV6-1; j_call: TRBJ1-2; cdr3_aa: CASSVAGLYGYTF
clone_size: -; v_call: TRBV27; j_call: -; cdr3_aa: CASKPSVGAKNTQYF
clone_size: few; v_call: TRBV28; j_call: TRBJ2-1; cdr3_aa: CASSPNTGTNNEQFF
clone_size: medium-sized; v_call: TRBV6-1; j_call: TRBJ2-1; cdr3_aa: CASSGDSGMNNEQFF
clone_size: once; v_call: TRBV27; j_call: TRBJ2-7; cdr3_aa: CASSLGENSGSSYEQYF
clone_size: -; v_call: TRBV6-1; j_call: TRBJ2-4; cdr3_aa: CASSASGLGATNIQYF
clone_size: many; v_call: TRBV7-2; j_call: TRBJ2-7; cdr3_aa: CASSLDGGRGYEQYF
clone_size: once; v_call: TRBV6-1; j_call: TRBJ2-3; cdr3_aa: CASRGPGGGDRETQYF
clone_size: -; v_call: TRBV6-1; j_call: TRBJ2-1; cdr3_aa: CASSEGRGAVSNNEQFF
clone_size: hyperexpanded; v_call: TRBV27; j_call: TRBJ2-1; cdr3_aa: CASSLSLPNYNEQFF
clone_size: -; v_call: TRBV11-2; j_call: -; cdr3_aa: CASSSLPGPRYEQYF
clone_size: many; v_call: TRBV10-1; j_call: TRBJ2-1; cdr3_aa: CASSGDIPNEQFF
clone_size: -; v_call: TRBV5-1; j_call: -; cdr3_aa: CASSLGAGYGTQYF
clone_size: medium-sized; v_call: TRBV6-5; j_call: TRBJ2-3; cdr3_aa: CASRAGGADTQYF
clone_size: few; v_call: TRBV27; j_call: TRBJ1-6; cdr3_aa: CASSFSNSPLHF
clone_size: -; v_call: TRBV3-1; j_call: TRBJ2-7; cdr3_aa: CASRSGQGALFSYEQYF
clone_size: -; v_call: TRBV6-1; j_call: TRBJ2-3; cdr3_aa: CASSGVGAGVQDTQYF
clone_size: -; v_call: TRBV6-1; j_call: TRBJ1-1; cdr3_aa: CASRKQDRVVSTEAFF
clone_size: -; v_call: TRBV6-1; j_call: TRBJ2-4; cdr3_aa: CASSEAGLGVGNIQYF
clone_size: few; v_call: TRBV6-1; j_call: TRBJ2-5; cdr3_aa: CATNRGGETQYF
clone_size: -; v_call: TRBV6-1; j_call: TRBJ2-3; cdr3_aa: CASGGAGAGVRETQYF
clone_size: few; v_call: TRBV27; j_call: TRBJ2-3; cdr3_aa: CASSFGPWDTQYF
clone_size: medium-sized; v_call: TRBV7-2; j_call: TRBJ2-3; cdr3_aa: CASSLGAAPSDTQYF
clone_size: few; v_call: TRBV7-2; j_call: TRBJ2-1; cdr3_aa: CASSPNAGTQNEQFF
clone_size: few; v_call: TRBV11-2; j_call: TRBJ2-5; cdr3_aa: CASSRMGVSQETQYF